This record looks at one T cell receptor beta chain sequence and its context. The antigen this receptor binds is unknown. Within one base of it there is no much larger clone, and no base qualities were kept. In total, just over 650 healthy bone marrow donors made up the cohort. At the time of sampling, every cohort member was nominally healthy, though immune exposures that went unrecorded were likely present. The donor tested CMV seronegative and was one of the 352 seronegative cohort members. Each donor provided a peripheral blood sample, and peripheral blood mononuclear cells were used for TCR beta sequencing. The Qiagen DNeasy Blood Extraction Kit was used to extract genomic DNA from the blood cell samples. The data were taken from a study of cytomegalovirus exposure and HLA in healthy donors (TCRdb year 2017). Turning to the overall study: In an earlier analysis of about 560 of the donors, approximately 260 Gb of sequence data and some 100 million unique TCR beta sequences from about 179 million T cells were reported. Every repertoire in the discovery cohort had been generated on one and the same sequencing platform. Of the 350 to 400 genotyped donors, roughly 80% fell in the genetic ancestry cluster associated with self-reported Caucasian donors. The study combined high-throughput TCR immunosequencing, statistical association of individual TCRs with disease status, and machine learning to predict cytomegalovirus infection status. The number of donors typed differed by locus, with about 620-630 for A, B, C, DRB1 and DQB1, around 560 for DQA1, 600 to 610 for DPA1, and under 490 for DPB1. Besides the first cohort of some 670 subjects, a separate validation cohort made up of over 100 different subjects was used. The study profiled the T cell repertoires of some 610 subjects by immunosequencing and related them to cytomegalovirus serostatus. HLA typing included class I and class II loci at four-digit resolution. A later genetic analysis took genome-wide SNP genotypes for 398 of the 666 donors and used that subset as a discovery cohort. Because of strong linkage in the cohort, roughly five DR-DQ haplotypes were treated as single units for association and clustering. The aim of the study was to test whether cataloging public T cell receptors could identify signatures of past pathogen exposure. An earlier analysis of around 580 of the donors used high-throughput TCR beta sequencing to judge whether each TCR beta V gene segment behaved as functional or pseudogenic. Across some 400 genotyped donors of the cohort, an average of roughly 230,000 unique TCR beta nucleotide sequences per donor were sequenced, and roughly 17% of those sequences were non-productive. Donor age, sex, ethnicity and CMV serostatus were compiled alongside the repertoire data. About 320 gigabases of sequencing data and 78 million or so unique TCR sequences were included in an early release covering about 600 HLA-typed donors. In a later analysis, previously published TCR beta repertoires from some 640 donors were re-analyzed and high-resolution HLA genotyping was added so that TCR occurrence patterns could be studied. The later analysis used no new phenotypic data to find candidate immune exposures, relying instead on TCR beta sequences and their occurrence across donors.

The CDR3 runs 16 residues from the cysteine to the phenylalanine. The sequence is cut down to CDR3 DNA, 48 bases in frame from base 1. CDR1 and CDR2, per the germline V gene (reference sequence), are LNHNV and YYDKDF. Trimming leaves V shorter by 0 bases and J shorter by 5 bases, with the junction holding 7 bases beyond the gene matches. The library relied on the immunoSEQ multiplex PCR assay. For the multiplex PCR, a mixture combining 60 forward primers for TCR Vbeta segments and 13 reverse primers for TCR Jbeta segments was used. The CDR3 region of rearranged TCR beta genes was amplified from genomic DNA by a multiplex PCR assay. The Illumina HiSeq System was used to sequence the amplified TCR beta libraries as 87-base-pair reads. As for the original processing: A later analysis tallied roughly 76 million unique TCR beta chains across the 700 or so repertoires, and approximately 11 million of those chains were shared by two or more donors. Raw reads were error-corrected and collapsed into unique sequences with a nearest-neighbor algorithm that merged closely related sequences to remove PCR and sequencing errors. Alignment of CDR3 sequences to IMGT reference sequences was used to assign V, D and J gene segments. Each retained sequence needed at least a six-nucleotide match to both a V gene segment and a J gene segment. A rearrangement was called productive if the CDR3 had no stop codons and remained in frame with V and J, and every other rearrangement was called non-productive. Following IMGT convention, CDR3 was defined as the stretch from the second conserved V-encoded cysteine up to the conserved J-encoded phenylalanine. The earlier analysis of about 590 of the donors excluded sequences that lacked an unambiguous match to a single V gene segment. An earlier analysis of just under 600 of the donors called V segments functional above 56.7% productive rearrangements and segregating when the between-donor standard deviation exceeded 5%. A statistical classification framework was built for diagnosing cytomegalovirus status from the catalog of TCR beta chain sequences. A later analysis assigned V and J genes by comparing TCR nucleotide sequences with IMGT/GENE-DB human TR gene sequences. In a later analysis, CDR3 sequences and most-parsimonious VDJ recombination scenarios were assigned using the TCRdist pipeline. In a later analysis, each TCR beta chain was defined by its CDR3 amino acid sequence together with its V-gene family, and reads lacking a unique V-gene family were excluded. A later analysis removed over 500 highly shared, low-generation-probability nucleotide sequences to deal with suspected cross-contamination and a sequencing artifact. A later analysis calculated a clonal expansion index for each public chain from normalized within-repertoire ranks of inferred template counts. Generation probabilities in a later analysis came from a VDJ recombination model fitted to out-of-frame rearrangements, and those results were checked against IGoR. In a later analysis, TCR-TCR, TCR-HLA and TCR-CMV co-occurrence was scored with hypergeometric tests, and a repertoire-size bias correction was applied to TCR pairs. A later analysis estimated false discovery rates by permuting HLA or CMV assignments 20 times. A later analysis grouped co-occurring TCRs with DBSCAN, adding TCRdist sequence similarity when clustering within HLA-allele-positive subsets. Repertoires with fewer than 30,000 or more than 120,000 public chains, plus five repertoires with anomalous nucleotide sharing, were excluded from co-occurrence clustering. TCRdb carries this immuneACCESS record with in-frame sequences only. Its versions omit some clonotypes, under half of them owing to an unresolved V gene in the studies checked, with the rest unexplained. Clonal size and the V and J genes are those of that table, whereas D and trimming came from the DNA. The sample records about 180,000 clones, around 77% of which are singletons. Roughly 2.3% of the sample is in the top ten clones.

What the work shows at the level of the full study, not this receptor alone: According to a later analysis, most CMV-associated TCR beta chains appeared to be HLA-restricted, and the HLA associations seemed to be driven largely by CMV exposure. Because HLA typing was unavailable for some donors at each locus, only the typed subset was used in association tests. In the study, about 150 TCR beta chains were listed as associated with cytomegalovirus. Several of the top co-occurrence clusters appeared to be linked to parvovirus B19, influenza, CMV and Epstein-Barr virus, according to a later analysis. In an earlier analysis of 500 to 650 of the donors, most TCR beta V segments appeared in productive rearrangements about 87% or about 30% of the time, broadly matching IMGT annotations. Across donors, most TCR sequences were observed very rarely, whereas some public TCRs were present in many individuals. The 87-base-pair reads could not distinguish some IMGT-functional V segments, including TRBV6-2 and TRBV6-3, so those segments were excluded. Three of the identified cytomegalovirus-associated TCR beta chains were confirmed in vitro to be specific for cytomegalovirus antigens. CMV serostatus was the only immune exposure information available for the cohort. A later analysis found that HLA-associated TCR beta chains were more clonally expanded and had lower generation probabilities than equally common non-associated chains. In a later genetic analysis, a missense DCLRE1C variant was associated with V-gene and J-gene trimming of TCR beta chains, and the association was replicated in an independent cohort. Linkage disequilibrium might explain the correlated functional status among segregating V segments, but an unknown experimental factor could not be excluded. The classifier was reported to diagnose cytomegalovirus status with high specificity and sensitivity in both the original cohort and the validation cohort. Specific HLA alleles were associated with roughly 16,000 TCR beta sequences at a false discovery rate of 0.05 in a later analysis. In a later genetic analysis, fewer N-insertions in productive TCRs were reported among donors in an Asian-associated ancestry cluster than the 666-donor mean. In a later analysis, the rate of TCR association differed among HLA loci, with DRB1 alleles having the most associated TCRs and HLA-C alleles having the fewest. When HLA alleles, especially DR and DQ, strongly co-occurred, attributing TCR associations to individual alleles was difficult. The authors suggested that the approach could potentially be generalized to other disease states and immunological phenotypes. A further reported finding was that TCR beta sequences accurately predicted the HLA-A and HLA-B alleles for most subjects in the first cohort. Presence/absence analyses assumed roughly uniform sequencing depth across donors, an assumption that may not hold. This cohort had only TCR beta chains sequenced, and the lack of alpha or paired-chain data limited which features could be detected. Because counts were too low, seventeen rarely observed V segments, including chromosome 9 orphons, were left out of the earlier analysis of approximately 580 of the donors. A group of highly shared sequence variants was considered likely to be a technical artifact of the sequencing pipeline.

Sequenced: PBMCs. This clonotype originated in a man aged 60-69 years in good health and CMV-seronegative. Recombination linked TRBV15 to TRBJ2-5; 9 central nucleotides agree with TRBD1. The CDR3 corresponds to CATSRDRDRAGETQYF. The DNA sequence is TGTGCCACCAGCAGAGATCGGGACAGGGCAGGGGAGACCCAGTACTTC.